This TCR beta chain was sequenced for a study of T cells after yellow fever vaccination. The CDR3 loop spans 15 amino acids. Germline CDR1 is MNHEY and CDR2 is SVGAGI. Trimming cost V 5 bases and J 1 base, with 14 bases left between them. This clonotype was counted only a few times. Antigen unknown. Study findings and constraints: Contamination of FACS-sorted repertoires by abundant clonotypes from the bulk population could occur. The study re-detected most primary-vaccination clones after the booster (96% CD4, around 89% CD8). Weaker overall was a secondary response that nonetheless peaked faster, on day 5 versus 15.

Template-switching 5'RACE yielded the TCR cDNA; a universal primer site and UMIs were added in the process. TCRdb called the 5' RACE reads again in MiXCR, with one record for every CDR3 protein. The sample gives 240,000 or so distinct CDR3 sequences, 6.9% of which show up once; roughly 0.93% is in the top ten. Sequences were derived from CD4+ T cells sorted from PBMCs, sampled 15 days after the yellow fever booster vaccination. V and J are TRBV6-5 and TRBJ1-1; D is possibly TRBD1 (5 bases). The receptor's source is a man aged 25-45 years who received the YFV17D yellow fever vaccine. The CDR3 here is CASSPGDGGNTEAFF. For the CDR3, the DNA is TGTGCCAGCAGTCCCGGGGACGGAGGGAACACTGAAGCTTTCTTT.